These 32 T cell receptor beta chains share one sample of origin, sequenced in a study of T cell repertoires in cytomegalovirus infection. TCRdb analysed the reads with MiXCR anew, one entry per CDR3 protein. The sample yields about 150,000 distinct CDR3 sequences, 32% seen once. No antigen is known for these receptors. Sequences were derived from CD8+ T cells from cultured PBMCs, sampled from culture after CMV antigen stimulation. The receptors were gathered from a human donor in good health (CMV status not recorded). Some clones in this sample may be carry-over from other donors' samples.

This clonotype has only a few counts. The J gene is TRBJ1-3, the V gene TRBV25-1; D remains unclear. CDR1 is MGHDK and CDR2 is SYGVNS in the germline V gene. V was cut by 3 bases and J by 4 bases, with 10 bases left in between. There are 14 residues in the CDR3. This CDR3 reads CASSDRGAGNTIYF. The CDR3 DNA reads as TGTGCCAGCAGTGATCGGGGAGCAGGAAACACCATATATTTT.

The rearrangement uses TRBV12-3 or TRBV12-4 and TRBJ1-1, with a possible D match to TRBD1 (5 bases). The V gene lost 7 bases and the J gene lost 5 bases, with 17 bases spanning the gap. The length of the CDR3 is 14 residues. The CDR3 is CASNERDPRTEAFF. CDR3 DNA: TGTGCCAGCAATGAACGGGACCCCCGGACTGAAGCTTTCTTT.

This clonotype was seen a few times. This chain uses TRBV27 with TRBJ2-4; no clear D gene. Germline V gives CDR1 MNHEY, CDR2 SMNVEV (reference sequence). Trimming pared 3 bases from V and 2 bases from J, leaving 8 bases between. The CDR3 is made up of 14 amino acids. CDR3 nucleotides: TGTGCCAGCAGTTTGTTTCAGACCAAAAACATTCAGTACTTC. Its translation is CASSLFQTKNIQYF.

This clonotype turned up a few times. This sequence joins TRBV7-2 and TRBJ1-6; the match to TRBD1 covers 7 bases. The CDR3 is made up of 15 amino acids. CDR1 and CDR2 from the germline V gene are SGHTA and FQGNSA. V lost 3 bases and J lost 10; bases outside the gene matches: 9. The CDR3 region has the DNA TGTGCCAGCAGCTTGGGAGACAGGGCCCGGTCACCCCTCCACTTT. Protein: CASSLGDRARSPLHF.

This clonotype was detected only a few times. The V and J genes are TRBV7-6 and TRBJ1-3; D is perhaps TRBD1 (6 bases). Germline CDR1 and CDR2: SGHVS and FNYEAQ. V dropped 6 bases and J dropped 0 bases, with 12 bases sitting between them. The CDR3 runs to 15 residues. The CDR3 region has the DNA TGTGCCAGCAGTCAGGGGTGGGCCTCTGGAAACACCATATATTTT. Translation gives CASSQGWASGNTIYF.

V is TRBV9 and J is TRBJ2-7, with D possibly being TRBD2 (5 bases). CDR1 is SGDLS, CDR2 YYNGEE, per germline. V was clipped by 5 bases and J by 0 bases, with 12 bases between them. CDR3 length equals 14 residues. The CDR3 region is CASSPDGNSYEQYF. Written as DNA, the CDR3 is TGTGCCAGCAGTCCGGACGGGAACTCCTACGAGCAGTACTTC.

This clonotype was counted at least ten times. The V call is TRBV12-3 or TRBV12-4, the J call TRBJ2-5, with 9 bases aligning to TRBD1. The CDR3 contains 14 residues. J was trimmed by 5 bases and V by 6 bases; bases with no gene match: 7. The CDR3 protein is CASRMTGGGETQYF. DNA for the CDR3: TGTGCCAGCAGAATGACAGGGGGGGGGGAGACCCAGTACTTC.

CDR3 DNA: TGTGCCAGTAGTACAATACCGGGCCCTTCCTACGAGCAGTACTTC. Its protein product is CASSTIPGPSYEQYF. V gene TRBV19 combines with J gene TRBJ2-7; D call uncertain. V was cut by 4 bases and J by 1 base, with 14 bases left in between. The CDR3 has 15 residues. The germline CDR1 and CDR2 sequences are LNHDA and SQIVND (reference sequence).

This clonotype was counted many times. V gene TRBV7-2 combines with J gene TRBJ1-5, with 7 bases aligning to TRBD1. The CDR3 length is 13 residues. Trimming at V came to 2 bases and at J to 6 bases, leaving 1 base not matched to a gene. The germline CDR1 and CDR2 sequences are SGHTA and FQGNSA. The CDR3 nucleotides are TGTGCCAGCAGCTTAAACAGGGGTCAGCCCCAGCATTTT. Its translation: CASSLNRGQPQHF. Full variable domain (remainder filled in from reference TRBV7-2 and TRBJ1-5): GAGVSQSPSNKVTEKGKDVELRCDPISGHTALYWYRQSLGQGLEFLIYFQGNSAPDKSGLPSDRFSAERTGGSVSTLTIQRTQQEDSAVYLCASSLNRGQPQHFGDGTRLSIL.

The chain joins TRBV10-3 to TRBJ1-4, with D possibly being TRBD1 (5 bases). The CDR3 is made up of 17 amino acids. Between the trimmed V and J ends, which lost 0 bases and 1 base, there was a span of 12 bases. CDR1 is ENHRY, CDR2 SYGVKD, per germline. The CDR3 protein is CAISESPPRETNEKLFF. The CDR3, as DNA: TGTGCCATCAGTGAGTCTCCCCCCAGGGAAACTAATGAAAAACTGTTTTTT.

V gene TRBV6-6 combines with J gene TRBJ2-1; 9 bases are a match to TRBD1. Germline V gene lookup returns CDR1 MNHNY and CDR2 SVGAGI (reference sequence). Unmatched junction bases numbered 4, after V lost 2 bases and J lost 8 bases. CDR3 size: 14 residues. The CDR3 loop reads CASSYGTGFHEQFF. DNA for the CDR3: TGTGCCAGCAGTTACGGGACAGGGTTTCATGAGCAGTTCTTC.

This clonotype appeared a few times. The rearrangement uses TRBV27 and TRBJ2-7, with a tentative D call TRBD2 (6 bases). This CDR3 is 16 amino acids long. CDR1 is MNHEY, CDR2 SMNVEV, per germline (reference sequence). The V end was cut by 5 bases, the J end by 0 bases, with 17 bases between. In nucleotides, the CDR3 is TGTGCCAGCAGTCTCCTTCCCGGAGGGAGCTCCTACGAGCAGTACTTC. Its protein is CASSLLPGGSSYEQYF.

Points on this clonotype: At one boundary the junction diverges from the germline segment, which might be a read error. The chain has TRBV11-2 and TRBJ1-6; 7 nucleotides line up with TRBD1. The CDR3 is made up of 17 amino acids. Germline assignment: CDR1 SGHAT and CDR2 FQNNGV. CDR3 bases: TGTGCCAGCAGCCCAGGGGGTCTCGGGACAGTGAATTTACCCCTCCACTTT. This translates into CASSPGGLGTVNLPLHF.

V is TRBV4-1 and J is TRBJ1-6, with 7 bases matching TRBD1. This CDR3 region has 16 residues. Germline values: CDR1 MGHRA, CDR2 YSYEKL. Trimming at V came to 5 bases and at J to 5 bases, leaving 9 bases not matched to a gene. The CDR3 nucleotides are TGCGCCAGCAGCTCCCCAGGGGGTAGTGATAATTCACCCCTCCACTTT. It yields the protein CASSSPGGSDNSPLHF.

The gene calls are TRBV27 and TRBJ2-1, with 7 positions matching TRBD2. The CDR3 has 16 amino acids. Germline V CDR1 and CDR2: MNHEY, SMNVEV (reference sequence). After removal of 5 bases from V and 2 bases from J, the junction contained 9 bases not matched to a gene. CDR3 sequence (DNA): TGTGCCAGCAGTCCGCTAGCGGTAAATACCTACAATGAGCAGTTCTTC. It yields the protein CASSPLAVNTYNEQFF.

This clonotype was detected a few times. The rearrangement uses TRBV12-3 or TRBV12-4 and TRBJ1-4; 12 positions agree with TRBD1. The CDR3 runs to 16 residues. The V and J ends lost 6 bases and 4 bases, in that order; junction bases with no gene match: 6. CDR3 sequence (DNA): TGTGCCAGCAGACCGGGACAGGGGGCATATAATGAAAAACTGTTTTTT. Encoded protein: CASRPGQGAYNEKLFF.

This clonotype was seen a few times. The chain carries TRBV12-3 or TRBV12-4 and TRBJ2-7, with D unclear. CDR3 size: 12 residues. V gave up 6 bases and J gave up 1 base, with 7 bases separating them. CDR3 residues: CASSQESYEQYF. The CDR3, as DNA: TGTGCCAGCAGCCAAGAATCCTACGAGCAGTACTTC.

This clonotype was recorded at least ten times. This chain connects TRBV6-5 to TRBJ1-4; D gene ambiguous. This CDR3 spans 16 amino acids. Trimming removed 7 bases from V and 8 bases from J, with 23 bases in between. CDR1 and CDR2 (germline): MNHEY, SVGAGI. This CDR3 reads CASTVTRWRVKEKLFF. CDR3 coding DNA: TGTGCCAGCACCGTTACTCGATGGAGAGTAAAGGAAAAACTGTTTTTT.

A few counts support this clonotype. The V gene is TRBV6-6, the J gene TRBJ2-1; TRBD2 aligns across 8 bases. The CDR3 totals 16 residues. The germline gives CDR1 MNHNY, CDR2 SVGAGI (reference sequence). V lost 1 base and J lost 0; bases outside the gene matches: 2. The CDR3 nucleotides read TGTGCCAGCAGTTACTTAGCGGGGATCTCCTACAATGAGCAGTTCTTC. This sequence encodes CASSYLAGISYNEQFF.

The rearrangement joins TRBV7-6 to TRBJ2-5; 7 bases are shared with TRBD1. The CDR3 covers 15 residues. With 1 base clipped from V and 2 bases from J, the junction kept 4 bases outside the gene matches. CDR1 and CDR2 (germline): SGHVS, FNYEAQ. Here the CDR3 reads CASSLEPGQQETQYF. The CDR3 bases are TGTGCCAGCAGCTTAGAGCCGGGACAGCAAGAGACCCAGTACTTC. The full variable domain, rest sourced from reference TRBV7-6 and TRBJ2-5, is GAGVSQSPRYKVTKRGQDVALRCDPISGHVSLYWYRQALGQGPEFLTYFNYEAQQDKSGLPNDRFSAERPEGSISTLTIQRTEQRDSAMYRCASSLEPGQQETQYFGPGTRLLVL.

This clonotype has more than one count but fewer than ten. The genes are TRBV7-8 and TRBJ1-1; D gene uncertain. There are 15 residues in the CDR3. The germline gives CDR1 SGHVS, CDR2 FQNEAQ. V shed 1 base and J shed 6 bases, with 15 bases lying between them. CDR3 residues: CASSLGTFRGSEAFF. CDR3 nucleotide sequence: TGTGCCAGCAGCTTAGGGACCTTCCGTGGCTCTGAAGCTTTCTTT.

This clonotype was detected only once. The chain is built from TRBV4-1 and TRBJ2-4; 7 bases are a match to TRBD1. After removal of 5 bases from V and 5 bases from J, the junction contained 6 bases not matched to a gene. CDR3 length equals 14 residues. Germline CDR1 is MGHRA and CDR2 is YSYEKL. CDR3 in amino acids: CASSSTGFENIQYF. CDR3 in DNA: TGCGCCAGCAGCTCGACAGGGTTTGAAAACATTCAGTACTTC.

The chain carries TRBV7-6 and TRBJ2-7, with D maybe TRBD1 (6 bases). Trimming pared 6 bases from V and 5 bases from J, leaving 20 bases between. The CDR3 is 15 amino acids. The V gene's germline CDR1 is SGHVS and CDR2 FNYEAQ. CDR3 DNA sequence: TGTGCCAGCAGTCAAAGCTGGGGGCGCGGCGACGAGCAGTACTTC. Its translation: CASSQSWGRGDEQYF.

The V and J genes are TRBV27 and TRBJ1-4; perhaps TRBD1 as D (5 bases). Trimming took off 3 bases at V and 4 bases at J, with 12 bases between the two ends. The germline CDR1 and CDR2 sequences are MNHEY and SMNVEV (reference sequence). This CDR3 comprises 15 residues. The CDR3 DNA sequence: TGTGCCAGCAGTTTTGCGGTCGGGGGTAATGAAAAACTGTTTTTT. It is translated as CASSFAVGGNEKLFF.

This clonotype has ten or more counts. This chain joins TRBV28 and TRBJ2-1; perhaps TRBD1 as D (6 bases). Germline assignment: CDR1 MDHEN and CDR2 SYDVKM. The CDR3 is 12 amino acids. The ends were cut back, 5 bases at V and 6 bases at J, with 8 bases in the middle. The CDR3 nucleotides read TGTGCCAGCAGTCCAGGGGCCAATGAGCAGTTCTTC. Translating it yields CASSPGANEQFF.

In its sample, this clonotype was seen once. This sequence joins TRBV20-1 and TRBJ1-1; tentatively, D is TRBD1 (6 bases). Trimming shortened V by 4 bases and J by 2 bases, and 17 bases separated the two germline ends. In germline, CDR1 is DFQATT, CDR2 SNEGSKA (reference sequence). The CDR3 length is 15 residues. Here the CDR3 DNA reads TGCAGTGCTAACCAGGGGTGGGAAGTAAACACTGAAGCTTTCTTT. Translating gives CSANQGWEVNTEAFF.

The chain links TRBV7-6 to TRBJ2-7; 7 bases line up with TRBD2. CDR1 and CDR2 (germline): SGHVS, FNYEAQ. Germline trimming cut 1 base from V and 3 bases from J; bases unmatched to any gene: 6. The CDR3 covers 15 residues. In nucleotides, the CDR3 is TGTGCCAGCAGCTTAGGAAGCGGGGATCACTACGAGCAGTACTTC. Translated, it gives CASSLGSGDHYEQYF.

The chain recombines TRBV12-3 or TRBV12-4 with TRBJ2-7; no firm D call. This CDR3 is 13 amino acids long. The V end lost 7 bases, the J end lost 2 bases, and 12 bases lay between the germline ends. The CDR3 protein is CASMDSSTYEQYF. Written as DNA, the CDR3 is TGTGCCAGCATGGATAGCAGCACCTACGAGCAGTACTTC.

The chain has TRBV27 and TRBJ2-3, with 7 nucleotides matching TRBD1. CDR3 length equals 16 residues. Germline V CDR1 and CDR2: MNHEY, SMNVEV (reference sequence). The V gene end was trimmed by 2 bases and the J gene end by 2 bases; junction bases not matched to a gene: 7. The CDR3 coding sequence is TGTGCCAGCAGTTTACTCGGCCAGGGGGTCACAGATACGCAGTATTTT. Translating gives CASSLLGQGVTDTQYF.

This clonotype was observed a handful of times. V is TRBV6-6 and J is TRBJ2-7, with D perhaps given as TRBD1 or TRBD2 (6 bases each). The V and J ends lost 5 bases and 1 base respectively, with 21 bases between them. CDR3 length: 17 amino acids. Germline-derived CDR1 and CDR2 are MNHNY and SVGAGI (reference sequence). CDR3 in DNA: TGTGCCAGCAGTATCCCTACCCTCGGGGGCCTATCCTACGAGCAGTACTTC. This encodes CASSIPTLGGLSYEQYF.

This rearrangement joins TRBV7-6 to TRBJ1-4, with D perhaps TRBD1 (5 bases). Germline CDR1 reads SGHVS; CDR2 reads FNYEAQ. The CDR3 contains 15 residues. Trimming stripped 5 bases from V and 3 bases from J, with 13 bases between. This CDR3 reads CASSTGTSANEKLFF. The DNA for the CDR3 is TGTGCCAGCAGCACCGGGACGTCGGCTAATGAAAAACTGTTTTTT.

The table lists this clonotype with a few counts. The rearrangement uses TRBV7-2 and TRBJ2-5, with 11 bases aligning to TRBD2. The CDR3 spans 17 residues. V was pared by 3 bases and J by 4 bases, with 10 bases of the junction left unmatched. Per germline, CDR1 SGHTA and CDR2 FQGNSA. The CDR3 DNA is TGTGCCAGCAGCTTTCTAGACCTGACTAGCGGGGTAGAGACCCAGTACTTC. The encoded protein is CASSFLDLTSGVETQYF. The full variable domain, with the rest looked up from reference TRBV7-2 and TRBJ2-5, is GAGVSQSPSNKVTEKGKDVELRCDPISGHTALYWYRQSLGQGLEFLIYFQGNSAPDKSGLPSDRFSAERTGGSVSTLTIQRTQQEDSAVYLCASSFLDLTSGVETQYFGPGTRLLVL.